Each of the 14 T cell receptor beta chains below was sequenced from the same sample in a study of blood T cell repertoires in COVID-19. Assay used: immunoSEQ multiplex PCR; TCRdb lists only in-frame clones, some missing. The sample carries 150,000 or so clones, approximately 80% recorded once. The sample comprised peripheral blood. The receptor set was obtained from a man in his 70s who had recovered from COVID-19.

The V gene is TRBV3-1 (or the pseudogene TRBV3-2), the J gene TRBJ1-6; 7 nucleotides align to TRBD1. With V trimmed by 3 bases and J by 5 bases, 4 bases remained unmatched. The CDR3 has 15 residues. Germline-derived CDR1 and CDR2 are LGHDT and YNNKEL (reference sequence). CDR3: CASSQTDRDNSPLHF. The CDR3 DNA sequence: TGTGCCAGCAGCCAGACCGACAGGGATAATTCACCCCTCCACTTT.

The chain couples TRBV11-2 to TRBJ1-6; tentatively, D is TRBD1 (5 bases). The CDR3 has 14 amino acids. Germline V gene data show CDR1 as SGHAT and CDR2 as FQNNGV. The V end lost 2 bases, the J end lost 7 bases, and 9 bases lay between the germline ends. This CDR3 is CASSLWEGNSPLHF. The CDR3 DNA reads as TGTGCCAGCAGCTTATGGGAGGGGAATTCACCCCTCCACTTT.

CDR3 in DNA: TGTGCCAGTAGTATAGGGTGGGACTCTTATGGCTACACCTTC. Protein: CASSIGWDSYGYTF. This chain links TRBV19 with TRBJ1-2; tentative D call: TRBD1 (5 bases). The CDR3 extends over 14 amino acids. V shed 1 base and J shed 5 bases, with 11 bases lying between them. Germline assignment: CDR1 LNHDA and CDR2 SQIVND (reference sequence).

This rearrangement joins TRBV28 to TRBJ1-6, with TRBD1 identical over 9 bases. J was trimmed by 5 bases and V by 5 bases; bases with no gene match: 4. CDR1 is MDHEN, CDR2 SYDVKM, per germline. This CDR3 spans 15 amino acids. CDR3 loop: CASSPGQGHNSPLHF. CDR3 nucleotides: TGTGCCAGCAGTCCCGGACAGGGGCATAATTCACCCCTCCACTTT.

The chain couples TRBV9 to TRBJ2-1; TRBD2 aligns across 8 bases. The V gene's germline CDR1 is SGDLS and CDR2 YYNGEE. V dropped 2 bases and J dropped 9; count of bases not matched to a gene: 13. This CDR3 has 16 amino acids. The CDR3 is CASSVTPAGDSREQFF. CDR3 sequence (DNA): TGTGCCAGCAGCGTTACTCCAGCGGGAGACAGCCGTGAGCAGTTCTTC.

The chain is built from TRBV27 and TRBJ2-3; 10 nucleotides line up with TRBD2. Germline V gene data show CDR1 as MNHEY and CDR2 as SMNVEV (reference sequence). V was clipped by 3 bases and J by 12 bases; unmatched bases: 9. The CDR3 totals 14 residues. This CDR3 is CASSFALAGVSQYF. The DNA of the CDR3 is TGTGCCAGCAGTTTCGCGCTAGCGGGAGTATCTCAGTATTTT.

In DNA form, the CDR3 reads TGTGCCAGCAGCGGTAGACTAGCGGGAGCCGAGGAGCAGTTCTTC. It is translated as CASSGRLAGAEEQFF. V gene TRBV5-4 combines with J gene TRBJ2-1; TRBD2 matches at 12 bases. The CDR3 is 15 amino acids. The trim removed 4 bases at V and 10 bases at J, leaving 9 bases unmatched. Germline CDR1 SGHNT, CDR2 YYREEE (reference sequence).

V and J are TRBV7-8 and TRBJ2-4; D might be TRBD2 (5 bases). Trimming took off 1 base at V and 8 bases at J, with 9 bases between the two ends. CDR1 and CDR2 (germline): SGHVS, FQNEAQ. CDR3 length equals 13 residues. The CDR3 region has the DNA TGTGCCAGCAGCTTAGGGGAGATCTACATTCAGTACTTC. Its protein product is CASSLGEIYIQYF.

The chain uses TRBV18 and TRBJ2-5; D perhaps matches TRBD1 (5 bases). V was clipped by 6 bases and J by 1 base, with 15 bases between them. The length of the CDR3 is 15 residues. CDR1 and CDR2 from the germline V gene are KGHSH and LQKENI. The CDR3 DNA follows: TGTGCCAGCTCTCTGACAGCCGCGCGCCAAGAGACCCAGTACTTC. Translated: CASSLTAARQETQYF.

V gene TRBV6-5 combines with J gene TRBJ1-4, with a tentative D call TRBD1 (5 bases). V lost 0 bases and J 8 bases, leaving 10 bases between the germline ends. The germline gives CDR1 MNHEY, CDR2 SVGAGI. The CDR3 is 14 amino acids. This CDR3 reads CASSYSRVGEKLFF. In DNA form, the CDR3 reads TGTGCCAGCAGTTACTCCAGGGTCGGAGAAAAACTGTTTTTT.

The rearrangement joins TRBV6-5 to TRBJ2-7, with 9 positions matching TRBD1. The CDR3 sequence is 15 residues long. The germline V gene has CDR1 MNHEY and CDR2 SVGAGI. Trimming removed 5 bases from V and 2 bases from J; junction bases left unmatched: 7. The CDR3 sequence: CASSPKGQGTYEQYF. The CDR3 region has the DNA TGTGCCAGCAGTCCCAAAGGACAGGGGACCTACGAGCAGTACTTC.

This chain joins TRBV7-3 and TRBJ2-1, with TRBD1 matching 7 bases. This CDR3 is built from 11 residues. Trimming cost V 4 bases and J 12 bases; bases outside gene matches: 3. Germline CDR1 SGHTA, CDR2 FQGTGA. The chain's CDR3 is CASSSGQTQFF. DNA for the CDR3: TGTGCCAGCAGCTCGGGACAGACGCAGTTCTTC.

This clone was counted between two and nine times. This chain joins TRBV9 and TRBJ2-3; no reliable D call. The V end lost 2 bases, the J end lost 1 base, and 5 bases lay between the germline ends. The CDR3 is made up of 13 amino acids. Germline values: CDR1 SGDLS, CDR2 YYNGEE. The CDR3 DNA reads TGTGCCAGCAGCGTTGAGGGCACAGATACGCAGTATTTT. This encodes CASSVEGTDTQYF.

The rearrangement uses TRBV3-1 (or the pseudogene TRBV3-2) and TRBJ2-6; TRBD2 matches 14 bases. V shed 3 bases, J shed 3 bases, and the junction held 10 bases outside the gene matches. Germline lookup yields CDR1 LGHDT and CDR2 YNNKEL (reference sequence). The CDR3 totals 20 residues. CDR3: CASSHYSGTSGRGGANVLTF. Here the CDR3 DNA reads TGTGCCAGCAGCCATTACTCCGGGACTAGCGGGAGAGGTGGGGCCAACGTCCTGACTTTC.